This T cell receptor beta chain derives from a study of CD8+CD57+ T cells in acquired aplastic anemia. Study summary: Sorted CD4+ and CD8+ cells yielded DNA averaging around 3.2 ug. The average read count for CD4+ cells in healthy donors was around 10 million.

Study outcomes and limitations: Roughly 30 CD8+ CDR3 sequences occurred in both the patients and the controls. Significant differences in CD8+ Simpson's diversity were not observed between patients and controls.

Genomic DNA constituted the template upon which TCR beta VDJ and CDR3 profiling was performed. In TCRdb, the reads were re-called with MiXCR into one record per CDR3 protein. Altogether roughly 80,000 distinct CDR3 sequences are present, under 50% being singletons, with the ten largest covering approximately 70%. Turning to this clonotype: Its target is not known.

The CDR3 has 14 amino acids. The germline V gene has CDR1 KGHDR and CDR2 SFDVKD. The V gene lost 2 bases and the J gene lost 5 bases, with 11 bases spanning the gap. The sample taken for sequencing was sorted CD4+, CD8+, or CD8+CD57+ T cells (not recorded which) from PBMCs. The chain joins TRBV24-1 to TRBJ1-1; D remains ambiguous. The sequence derives from a human donor in good health, serving as a control. The CDR3 sequence is CATSDSRSGTEAFF. The CDR3 nucleotides are TGTGCCACCAGTGATTCGCGGTCGGGGACTGAAGCTTTCTTT.